This record covers a single T cell receptor (beta chain). Its antigen is not identified. The CDR3 sequence is 14 residues long. V trimming: 4 bases; J trimming: 4 bases; junction bases outside the gene matches: 6. In germline, CDR1 is SGHRS, CDR2 YFSETQ. This specimen comes from a study of cytomegalovirus exposure and HLA in healthy donors. Broader study findings: Using a false discovery rate of 0.05, a later analysis showed that 16,951 TCR beta sequences were associated with HLA alleles. Rare TCR sequences predominated, though certain public TCRs were found in many donors. Segments of the TCR beta V type were, in most cases, productive about 87% or about 30% of the time in an earlier analysis.

The PCR had 60 Vbeta and 13 Jbeta primers. Per the study methods: Among the unique TCR beta chains that a later analysis counted, about 84 million in all, 10 million to 11 million were shared. TCRdb keeps only in-frame clones here, not all; method: immunoSEQ multiplex PCR. V and J calls plus clone size are reproduced from that table; the DNA served to infer D and trimming. The sample shows roughly 140,000 clones, 60% to 85% of them seen only once. The chain links TRBV5-1 to TRBJ2-5, with TRBD1 matching over 8 bases. This TCR was recovered from a woman in her 40s in good health and CMV-seropositive. Source material: PBMCs. The CDR3 region is CASSRGQGLETQYF. The CDR3 DNA reads TGCGCCAGCAGCCGCGGACAGGGATTAGAGACCCAGTACTTC.